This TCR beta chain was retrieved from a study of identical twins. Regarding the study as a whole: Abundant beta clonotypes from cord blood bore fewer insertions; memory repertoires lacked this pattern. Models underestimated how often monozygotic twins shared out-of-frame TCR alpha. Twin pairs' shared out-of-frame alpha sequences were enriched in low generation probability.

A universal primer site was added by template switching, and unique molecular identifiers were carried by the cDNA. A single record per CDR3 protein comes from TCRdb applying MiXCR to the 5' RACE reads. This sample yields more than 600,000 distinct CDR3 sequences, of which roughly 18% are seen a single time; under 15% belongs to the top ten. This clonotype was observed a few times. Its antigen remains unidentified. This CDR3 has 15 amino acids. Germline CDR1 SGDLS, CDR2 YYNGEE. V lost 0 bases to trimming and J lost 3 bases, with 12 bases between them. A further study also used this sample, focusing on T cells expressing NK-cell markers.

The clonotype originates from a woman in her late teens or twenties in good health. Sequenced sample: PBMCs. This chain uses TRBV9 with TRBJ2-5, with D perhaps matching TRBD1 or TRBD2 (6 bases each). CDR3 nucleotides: TGTGCCAGCAGCGTAGTAGGGGGGCGAGAAGAGACCCAGTACTTC. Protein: CASSVVGGREETQYF.